One sample yielded the 5 T cell receptor beta chains listed below, sequenced in a study of blood T cell repertoires in COVID-19. Clones were read by immunoSEQ multiplex PCR, and TCRdb kept only the in-frame ones, dropping some. The data show 170,000 or so clones, approximately 83% seen once. Sequenced material: peripheral blood. All receptors come from a woman aged 40 to 50 with COVID-19, enrolled during active disease.

This clone has just one count. This CDR3 reads CASRQGTNSPLHF. CDR3 DNA sequence: TGTGCCAGCAGGCAGGGTACAAATTCACCCCTCCACTTT. The V and J genes are TRBV7-3 and TRBJ1-6; D might be TRBD1 (5 bases). The CDR3 loop spans 13 amino acids. Germline values: CDR1 SGHTA, CDR2 FQGTGA. The V end was cut by 6 bases, the J end by 7 bases, with 10 bases between. Complete variable domain (other parts from reference TRBV7-3 and TRBJ1-6): GAGVSQTPSNKVTEKGKYVELRCDPISGHTALYWYRQSLGQGPEFLIYFQGTGAADDSGLPNDRFFAVRPEGSVSTLKIQRTERGDSAVYLCASRQGTNSPLHFGNGTRLTVT.

V usage is TRBV10-3 and J usage is TRBJ2-1; 12 bases line up with TRBD2. Losses at the gene ends were 0 bases for V and 6 bases for J; bases not matched to a gene: 12. The CDR3 is made up of 19 amino acids. Germline loops: CDR1 ENHRY, CDR2 SYGVKD. This CDR3 reads CAISESKASGGAGPNEQFF. The CDR3 nucleotides read TGTGCCATCAGTGAGTCAAAGGCTAGCGGGGGGGCCGGCCCCAATGAGCAGTTCTTC.

There are a few counts of this clone. The J gene is TRBJ1-1, the V gene TRBV6-5; no firm D call. This CDR3 is built from 15 residues. Germline-derived CDR1 and CDR2 are MNHEY and SVGAGI. Deletions cut 1 base from V and 5 bases from J, with 14 bases between. CDR3 in DNA: TGTGCCAGCAGTTACTTGAGGAGCGGGGAGACTGAAGCTTTCTTT. Amino acid sequence: CASSYLRSGETEAFF.

The chain is built from TRBV19 and TRBJ1-1; the D is unclear. V gave up 7 bases and J gave up 7 bases, with 10 bases separating them. This CDR3 is 11 amino acids long. Germline CDR1 and CDR2: LNHDA and SQIVND (reference sequence). In DNA, the CDR3 is TGTGCCAGTAATCTAGGCCATGAAGCTTTCTTT. Residues: CASNLGHEAFF.

V is TRBV7-3 and J is TRBJ2-1; D remains unclear. The CDR3 has 16 residues. Trimming shortened V by 5 bases and J by 1 base, and 15 bases separated the two germline ends. CDR1 SGHTA and CDR2 FQGTGA come from the germline V gene. The CDR3 reads CASSLSFDTSYNEQFF. The CDR3 bases are TGTGCCAGCAGCCTCTCTTTCGACACGTCCTACAATGAGCAGTTCTTC.